A single sample gave rise to the 28 T cell receptor beta chains below, sequenced in a study of T cells in Graves' hyperthyroidism and ophthalmopathy. Amplification yielded TCR beta CDR3 regions, with RNA transcripts as the source. HTBI primers were employed in a first-round RT-PCR of the TCR CDR3. From the multiplex PCR reads, TCRdb called clonotypes with MiXCR, one entry per CDR3 protein. This table holds about 560,000 distinct CDR3 sequences, approximately 15% found once. What was sequenced was blood. The origin of the receptors is a woman in her thirties with Graves' hyperthyroidism.

There are many counts of this clonotype. The gene calls are TRBV6-5 and TRBJ1-1; D possibly corresponds to TRBD1 (6 bases). The ends were cut back, 2 bases at V and 8 bases at J, with 12 bases in the middle. Germline CDR1 and CDR2: MNHEY and SVGAGI. The length of the CDR3 is 13 residues. The CDR3: CASSYGGGGEAFF. The CDR3 DNA is TGTGCCAGCAGTTACGGGGGCGGGGGAGAAGCTTTCTTT.

This clonotype showed up many times. The chain joins TRBV28 to TRBJ2-7; unclear D gene. Germline V gene data show CDR1 as MDHEN and CDR2 as SYDVKM. The CDR3 is made up of 14 amino acids. Trimming took 5 bases from V and 7 from J, leaving 18 bases between them. The CDR3 loop is CASSPSDGLGEQYF. The CDR3 DNA follows: TGTGCCAGCAGTCCCTCGGACGGGCTGGGGGAGCAGTACTTC.

This clonotype came up many times. V and J are TRBV7-2 and TRBJ2-1; 9 bases are shared with TRBD1. Per the germline V gene, CDR1 is SGHTA and CDR2 is FQGNSA. Trimming cost V 5 bases and J 6 bases; bases outside gene matches: 8. The CDR3 covers 15 residues. The DNA for the CDR3 is TGTGCCAGCAGCCCGCCGGGACAGGGTCTCAATGAGCAGTTCTTC. This encodes CASSPPGQGLNEQFF. Full variable domain (outside the CDR3, taken from reference TRBV7-2 and TRBJ2-1): GAGVSQSPSNKVTEKGKDVELRCDPISGHTALYWYRQSLGQGLEFLIYFQGNSAPDKSGLPSDRFSAERTGGSVSTLTIQRTQQEDSAVYLCASSPPGQGLNEQFFGPGTRLTVL.

The J gene is TRBJ1-1, the V gene TRBV14; no firm D call. This CDR3 contains 12 residues. V gave up 4 bases and J gave up 8 bases, with 11 bases separating them. Germline V gives CDR1 SGHDN, CDR2 FVKESK. In DNA, the CDR3 is TGTGCCAGCAGCCTTAGCGGGATCGAAGCTTTCTTT. Encoded protein: CASSLSGIEAFF.

This clonotype was recorded a few times. The chain is built from TRBV9 and TRBJ2-5; D perhaps matches TRBD2 (7 bases). This CDR3 has 17 amino acids. Deletions cut 3 bases from V and 7 bases from J, with 25 bases between. Germline loops: CDR1 SGDLS, CDR2 YYNGEE. The CDR3 DNA is TGTGCCAGCAGCGAGGGGGGGGGTTCAGGTCCGTTCGTGACCCAGTACTTC. It yields the protein CASSEGGGSGPFVTQYF.

This clonotype was observed at least ten times. The rearrangement uses TRBV9 and TRBJ2-1, with 9 bases aligning to TRBD2. The ends lost 4 bases at V and 8 bases at J; junction bases unmatched: 10. This CDR3 contains 15 residues. Germline V gene sequence: CDR1 SGDLS, CDR2 YYNGEE. The CDR3 region has the DNA TGTGCCAGCAGCTTAACCGGGACTAGCTTGCATGAGCAGTTCTTC. Translation: CASSLTGTSLHEQFF.

This clonotype was counted ten times or more. This chain uses TRBV10-3 with TRBJ2-7; 7 bases agree with TRBD1. Germline CDR1 and CDR2: ENHRY and SYGVKD. The CDR3 length is 14 residues. The V gene end was trimmed by 8 bases and the J gene end by 0 bases; junction bases not matched to a gene: 7. This CDR3 reads CAIGSRQGSYEQYF. The CDR3 nucleotides are TGTGCCATCGGATCCAGACAGGGCTCCTACGAGCAGTACTTC.

This rearrangement joins TRBV3-1 to TRBJ2-1; TRBD2 aligns across 12 bases. With 1 base clipped from V and 14 bases from J, the junction kept 18 bases outside the gene matches. The CDR3 is made up of 18 amino acids. Germline lookup yields CDR1 LGHDT and CDR2 YNNKEL (reference sequence). The CDR3: CASSQGFPRLAGVSSEFF. CDR3 nucleotides: TGTGCCAGCAGCCAAGGATTTCCCAGACTAGCGGGAGTTTCAAGCGAGTTCTTC.

The chain links TRBV5-1 to TRBJ1-1, with D possibly being TRBD1 (5 bases). V was clipped by 3 bases and J by 5 bases, with 11 bases between them. Germline V gene lookup returns CDR1 SGHRS and CDR2 YFSETQ. This CDR3 region has 13 residues. CDR3 nucleotides: TGCGCCAGCAGCTGGGGGGGTGAGACTGAAGCTTTCTTT. Translated, it gives CASSWGGETEAFF.

This clonotype occurred many times. This rearrangement joins TRBV29-1 to TRBJ2-7; TRBD1 matches at 9 bases. J was trimmed by 5 bases and V by 4 bases; bases with no gene match: 12. CDR1 and CDR2 from the germline V gene are SQVTM and ANQGSEA. The CDR3 loop spans 15 amino acids. The CDR3: CSVVPPTGGLDEQYF. CDR3 sequence (DNA): TGCAGCGTTGTCCCGCCGACAGGGGGGTTGGACGAGCAGTACTTC.

The table lists this clonotype with a few counts. The genes are TRBV6-1 and TRBJ2-7; 8 bases align to TRBD1. Trimming cost V 5 bases and J 3 bases; bases outside gene matches: 9. Germline loops: CDR1 MNHNS, CDR2 SASEGT. The CDR3 spans 15 residues. CDR3 sequence: CASSTRDRSFYEQYF. The CDR3, as DNA: TGTGCCAGCAGTACCCGGGACAGGAGCTTCTACGAGCAGTACTTC.

This clonotype appeared many times. The rearrangement uses TRBV2 and TRBJ2-4; D perhaps matches TRBD1 (5 bases). CDR1 is SNHLY and CDR2 is FYNNEI in the germline V gene. V was trimmed by 6 bases and J by 8 bases, leaving 17 bases between them. The CDR3 length is 14 residues. The CDR3 bases are TGTGCCAGCAGCCAGGGTTTGGCCAAGGACATTCAGTACTTC. Its translation is CASSQGLAKDIQYF.

A word on this clonotype: A much larger clone differs from this one at a single base, so this may be a read error. The rearrangement joins TRBV27 to TRBJ2-1, with D possibly being TRBD2 (5 bases). The CDR3 is 12 amino acids. The germline V gene has CDR1 MNHEY and CDR2 SMNVEV (reference sequence). CDR3 bases: TGTGCCTGCAGCACTAGTGCCGATGAGCAGTTCTTC. This translates into CACSTSADEQFF.

This clonotype was seen many times. This sequence joins TRBV7-2 and TRBJ2-3, with 7 bases lining up with TRBD2. The trim removed 4 bases at V and 1 base at J, leaving 14 bases unmatched. There are 18 residues in the CDR3. Germline loops: CDR1 SGHTA, CDR2 FQGNSA. CDR3 protein: CASSYLRGGSEGTDTQYF. As DNA, the CDR3 is TGTGCCAGCAGCTATTTGAGGGGAGGGAGTGAGGGCACAGATACGCAGTATTTT.

This chain uses TRBV4-2 with TRBJ2-6, with TRBD1 identical over 8 bases. There are 17 residues in the CDR3. After removal of 1 base from V and 2 bases from J, the junction contained 4 bases not matched to a gene. Germline CDR1 reads LGHNA; CDR2 reads YNFKEQ. The CDR3 region has the DNA TGTGCCAGCAGCCAAGGGACAGGGACGGCTGGGGCCAACGTCCTGACTTTC. Translation gives CASSQGTGTAGANVLTF.

There are a few counts of this clonotype. The V and J genes are TRBV4-1 and TRBJ2-1; no reliable D call. V was clipped by 0 bases and J by 0 bases, with 9 bases between them. Germline CDR1 and CDR2: MGHRA and YSYEKL. The CDR3 runs 16 residues. CDR3 sequence reads: CASSQDLASSYNEQFF. The DNA for the CDR3 is TGCGCCAGCAGCCAAGATCTTGCTAGCTCCTACAATGAGCAGTTCTTC.

This clonotype has more than one count but fewer than ten. The chain uses TRBV6-1 and TRBJ2-5; D tentatively fits TRBD1 or TRBD2 (5 bases each). Trimming cost V 2 bases and J 5 bases, with 15 bases left between them. The CDR3 spans 15 residues. Germline values: CDR1 MNHNS, CDR2 SASEGT. The CDR3 loop reads CASSETSSRVETQYF. The CDR3 bases are TGTGCCAGCAGTGAAACTAGTTCCAGGGTGGAGACCCAGTACTTC.

This clonotype has at least ten counts. The V and J genes are TRBV6-1 and TRBJ1-2; 9 bases match TRBD1. The CDR3 consists of 17 residues. CDR1 and CDR2 (germline): MNHNS, SASEGT. V was pared by 2 bases and J by 2 bases, with 9 bases of the junction left unmatched. The CDR3, as DNA: TGTGCCAGCAGTGAATTCGGGACAGGGTATTTAAACTATGGCTACACCTTC. Its translation is CASSEFGTGYLNYGYTF.

Concerning this clonotype: Because it lacks the conserved phenylalanine or tryptophan at the end, this CDR3 is likely a read error. The chain is built from TRBV7-2 and TRBJ2-3; TRBD2 matches 7 bases. This CDR3 is built from 16 residues. The germline V gene encodes CDR1 SGHTA and CDR2 FQGNSA. V shed 7 bases, J shed 2 bases, and the junction held 12 bases outside the gene matches. The CDR3 protein is CASTGGSRGFTDTQYS. The DNA for the CDR3 is TGTGCCAGCACAGGCGGGAGTCGCGGATTCACAGATACGCAGTATTCT.

In its sample, this clonotype was seen many times. The chain employs TRBV6-2 or TRBV6-3 and TRBJ2-2; 10 bases are a match to TRBD2. The J segment lost 5 bases and the V segment lost 2 bases, leaving 2 bases of the junction unmatched. There are 15 residues in the CDR3. CDR1 is MNHEY and CDR2 is SVGEGT in the germline V gene. DNA of the CDR3: TGTGCCAGCAGTTACAGCGGGAGGGGTACCGGGGAGCTGTTTTTT. This translates into CASSYSGRGTGELFF.

In its sample, this clonotype was seen many times. The V call is TRBV6-2 or TRBV6-3, the J call TRBJ2-4; D call uncertain. Germline CDR1 and CDR2: MNHEY and SVGEGT. The CDR3 is 16 residues long. V was pared by 0 bases and J by 0 bases, with 9 bases between. The CDR3 spells CASSYSKRLAKNIQYF. The CDR3, as DNA: TGTGCCAGCAGTTACTCGAAACGTTTAGCCAAAAACATTCAGTACTTC.

This clonotype was picked up many times. This chain links TRBV28 with TRBJ2-5; TRBD2 matches at 12 bases. Germline CDR1 and CDR2: MDHEN and SYDVKM. V was clipped by 4 bases and J by 5 bases; unmatched bases: 8. The length of the CDR3 is 16 residues. CDR3 protein: CASSSQASGRGETQYF. In DNA form, the CDR3 reads TGTGCCAGCAGTTCCCAAGCTAGCGGGAGGGGTGAGACCCAGTACTTC.

J is TRBJ2-7 and V is TRBV4-2; D not certain. This CDR3 spans 15 amino acids. V lost 0 bases and J lost 3, with 12 bases in between. The germline V gene encodes CDR1 LGHNA and CDR2 YNFKEQ. CDR3 sequence: CASSQDLEHVYEQYF. The CDR3 DNA reads TGTGCCAGCAGCCAAGACCTTGAGCACGTCTACGAGCAGTACTTC.

This clonotype was detected ten times or more. The rearrangement joins TRBV3-1 to TRBJ2-2, with D perhaps matching TRBD2 (6 bases). The CDR3 consists of 17 residues. Germline values: CDR1 LGHDT, CDR2 YNNKEL (reference sequence). V lost 1 base, J lost 1 base, and 13 bases lay in between. In DNA form, the CDR3 reads TGTGCCAGCAGCCAAGGACGTACTAGCCTGAACACCGGGGAGCTGTTTTTT. The encoded protein is CASSQGRTSLNTGELFF.

There are many counts of this clonotype. The CDR3 sequence: CAWSVGGIETQYF. The DNA for the CDR3 is TGTGCCTGGAGTGTTGGCGGGATAGAGACCCAGTACTTC. This rearrangement joins TRBV30 to TRBJ2-5; a weak D match, TRBD2 (6 bases). The germline V gene has CDR1 GTSNPN and CDR2 SVGIG (reference sequence). The CDR3 is 13 amino acids. V lost 0 bases and J 4 bases, leaving 9 bases between the germline ends.

At least ten counts were recorded for this clonotype. The gene calls are TRBV5-1 and TRBJ2-2; D ambiguous. V shed 4 bases and J shed 5 bases, with 18 bases lying between them. The V gene's germline CDR1 is SGHRS and CDR2 YFSETQ. CDR3 length: 16 amino acids. DNA for the CDR3: TGCGCCAGCAGCACACCCGAAAAGCGTGCGACCGGGGAGCTGTTTTTT. Translating it yields CASSTPEKRATGELFF.

The V gene is TRBV11-2, the J gene TRBJ2-2; the D is unclear. This CDR3 contains 12 residues. The germline V gene encodes CDR1 SGHAT and CDR2 FQNNGV. Trimming pared 5 bases from V and 7 bases from J, leaving 8 bases between. The CDR3 DNA reads TGTGCCAGCAGCGAAGGGTTCGGGGAGCTGTTTTTT. Amino acid sequence: CASSEGFGELFF.

Only one count was recorded for this clonotype. In DNA form, the CDR3 reads TGTGCCAGCAGCGTAGAGGCTAGCGGGAGCACAGATACGCAGTATTTT. Translating it yields CASSVEASGSTDTQYF. The chain employs TRBV9 and TRBJ2-3, with TRBD2 matching over 8 bases. CDR3 length: 16 amino acids. Unmatched junction bases numbered 3, after V lost 0 bases and J lost 0 bases. Germline V gene sequence: CDR1 SGDLS, CDR2 YYNGEE.